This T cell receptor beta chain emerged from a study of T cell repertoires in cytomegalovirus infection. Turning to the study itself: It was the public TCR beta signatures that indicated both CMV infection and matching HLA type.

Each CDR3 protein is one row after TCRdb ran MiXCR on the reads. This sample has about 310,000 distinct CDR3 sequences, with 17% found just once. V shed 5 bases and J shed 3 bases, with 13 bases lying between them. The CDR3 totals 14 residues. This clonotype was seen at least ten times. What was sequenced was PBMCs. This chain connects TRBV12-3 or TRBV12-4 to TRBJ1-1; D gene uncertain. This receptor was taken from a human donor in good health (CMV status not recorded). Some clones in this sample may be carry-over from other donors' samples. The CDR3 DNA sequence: TGTGCCAGCAGTATGATAGAGGAAGACACTGAAGCTTTCTTT. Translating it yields CASSMIEEDTEAFF.